The sequence of this TCR beta chain was determined in a study of immune cell composition in non-small cell lung cancer. The table came from immunoSEQ multiplex PCR; TCRdb's copy has only in-frame clones and leaves some out. The sample includes 2,000 to 2,500 clones, 72% of them seen just once. Germline loops: CDR1 KGHSH, CDR2 LQKENI. This CDR3 is built from 14 residues. V lost 0 bases and J lost 8, with 13 bases in between. This rearrangement joins TRBV18 to TRBJ1-2; D remains unclear. This TCR was recovered from a human donor with non-small cell lung cancer. Sequencing was done on a sample of lung tumor tissue. CDR3 in DNA: TGTGCCAGCTCACCACCTACAGCCAGCGGGGGCTACACCTTC. Translated: CASSPPTASGGYTF.